Reported below is one T cell receptor beta chain. The antigen remains undetermined. This specimen belongs to a study of cytomegalovirus exposure and HLA in healthy donors. Study results and caveats: Later analysis demonstrated an association between a missense DCLRE1C variant and TCR beta V- and J-gene trimming.

The PCR employed 60 Vbeta primers together with 13 Jbeta primers. Data came from immunoSEQ multiplex PCR; TCRdb stores just in-frame clones and leaves some out. The data contain about 160,000 clones, 65% to 80% of them singletons. V lost 5 bases to trimming and J lost 3 bases, with 7 bases between them. The CDR3 length is 13 residues. Germline V gene sequence: CDR1 PRHDT, CDR2 FYEKMQ (reference sequence). The chain joins TRBV13 to TRBJ2-2; D unresolved. The clonotype was recovered from a woman between 35 and 50 years old in good health and CMV-seropositive. The sequenced sample was PBMCs. CDR3 DNA sequence: TGTGCCAGCAGCGTGAGGTACACCGGGGAGCTGTTTTTT. Translation: CASSVRYTGELFF.